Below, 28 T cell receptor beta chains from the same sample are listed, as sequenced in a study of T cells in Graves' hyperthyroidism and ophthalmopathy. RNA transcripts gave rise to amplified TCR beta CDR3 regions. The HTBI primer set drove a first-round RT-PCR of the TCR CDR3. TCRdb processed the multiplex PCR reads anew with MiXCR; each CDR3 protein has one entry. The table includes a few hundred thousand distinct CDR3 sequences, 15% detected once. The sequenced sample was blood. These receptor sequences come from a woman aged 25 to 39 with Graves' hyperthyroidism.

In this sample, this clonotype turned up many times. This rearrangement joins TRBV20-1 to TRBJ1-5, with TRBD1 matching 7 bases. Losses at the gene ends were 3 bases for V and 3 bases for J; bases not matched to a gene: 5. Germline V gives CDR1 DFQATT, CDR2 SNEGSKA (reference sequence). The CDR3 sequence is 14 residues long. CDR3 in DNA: TGCAGTGCTAGTAGAAGGGGGCTCAATCAGCCCCAGCATTTT. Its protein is CSASRRGLNQPQHF.

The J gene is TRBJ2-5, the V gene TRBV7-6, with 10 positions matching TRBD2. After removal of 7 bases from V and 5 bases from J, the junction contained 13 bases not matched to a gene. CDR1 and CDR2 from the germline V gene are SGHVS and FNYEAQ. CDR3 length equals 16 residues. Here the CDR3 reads CASNPSGRAFSETQYF. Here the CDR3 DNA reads TGTGCCAGCAACCCAAGCGGGAGGGCTTTCTCTGAGACCCAGTACTTC.

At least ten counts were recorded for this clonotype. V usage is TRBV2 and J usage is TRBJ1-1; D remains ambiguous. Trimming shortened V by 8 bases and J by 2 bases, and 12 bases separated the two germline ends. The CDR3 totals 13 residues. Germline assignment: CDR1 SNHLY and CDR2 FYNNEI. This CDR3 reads CASSQLENTEAFF. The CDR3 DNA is TGTGCCAGCTCCCAGCTTGAAAACACTGAAGCTTTCTTT.

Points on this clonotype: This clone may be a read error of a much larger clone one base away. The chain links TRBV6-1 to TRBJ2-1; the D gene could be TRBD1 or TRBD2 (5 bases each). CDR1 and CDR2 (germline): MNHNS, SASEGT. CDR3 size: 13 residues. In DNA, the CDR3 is TGTGCCAGCAGTACCGGACCGTCAATGAGGGGTCTCTTC. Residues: CASSTGPSMRGLF.

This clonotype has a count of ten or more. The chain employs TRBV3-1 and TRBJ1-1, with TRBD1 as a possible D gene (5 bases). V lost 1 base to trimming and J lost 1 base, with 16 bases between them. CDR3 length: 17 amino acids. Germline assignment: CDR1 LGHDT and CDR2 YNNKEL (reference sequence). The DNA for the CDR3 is TGTGCCAGCAGCCAAGTTTTAGGGCGCGGGGGGAACACTGAAGCTTTCTTT. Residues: CASSQVLGRGGNTEAFF.

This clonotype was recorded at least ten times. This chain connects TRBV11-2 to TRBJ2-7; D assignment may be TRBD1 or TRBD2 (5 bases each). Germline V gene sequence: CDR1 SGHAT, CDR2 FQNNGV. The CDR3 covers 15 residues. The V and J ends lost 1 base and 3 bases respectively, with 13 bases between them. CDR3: CASSLVTRGFYEQYF. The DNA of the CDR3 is TGTGCCAGCAGCTTAGTTACTAGGGGATTCTACGAGCAGTACTTC. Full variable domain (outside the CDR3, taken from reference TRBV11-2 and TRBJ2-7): EAGVAQSPRYKIIEKRQSVAFWCNPISGHATLYWYQQILGQGPKLLIQFQNNGVVDDSQLPKDRFSAERLKGVDSTLKIQPAKLEDSAVYLCASSLVTRGFYEQYFGPGTRLTVT.

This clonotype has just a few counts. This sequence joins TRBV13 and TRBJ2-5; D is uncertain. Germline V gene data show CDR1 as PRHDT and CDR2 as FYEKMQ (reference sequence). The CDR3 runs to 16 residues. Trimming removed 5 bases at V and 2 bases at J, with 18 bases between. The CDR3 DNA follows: TGTGCCAGCAGCCCGCACCCCTCAAGCAGTCAAGAGACCCAGTACTTC. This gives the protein CASSPHPSSSQETQYF.

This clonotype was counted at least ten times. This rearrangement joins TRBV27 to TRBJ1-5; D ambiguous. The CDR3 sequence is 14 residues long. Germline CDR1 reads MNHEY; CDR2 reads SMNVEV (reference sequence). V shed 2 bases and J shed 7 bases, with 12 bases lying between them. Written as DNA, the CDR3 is TGTGCCAGCAGTTTAGGCCGGGTCGGGCAGCCCCAGCATTTT. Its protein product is CASSLGRVGQPQHF.

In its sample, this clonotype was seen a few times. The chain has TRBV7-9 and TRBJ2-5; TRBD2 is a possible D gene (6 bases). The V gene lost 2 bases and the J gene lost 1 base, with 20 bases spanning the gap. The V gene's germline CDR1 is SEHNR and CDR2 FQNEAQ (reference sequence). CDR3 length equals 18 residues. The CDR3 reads CASSLSAAGRGRQETQYF. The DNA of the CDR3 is TGTGCCAGCAGCTTAAGCGCCGCGGGAAGGGGACGCCAAGAGACCCAGTACTTC. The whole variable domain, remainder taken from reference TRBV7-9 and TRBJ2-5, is DTGVSQNPRHKITKRGQNVTFRCDPISEHNRLYWYRQTLGQGPEFLTYFQNEAQLEKSRLLSDRFSAERPKGSFSTLEIQRTEQGDSAMYLCASSLSAAGRGRQETQYFGPGTRLLVL.

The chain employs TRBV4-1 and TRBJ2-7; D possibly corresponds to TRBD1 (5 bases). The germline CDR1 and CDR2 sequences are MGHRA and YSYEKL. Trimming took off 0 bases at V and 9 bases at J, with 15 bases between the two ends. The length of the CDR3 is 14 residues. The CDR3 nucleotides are TGCGCCAGCAGCCAAGAGGGGCTGTCTTTGCGGCAGTACTTC. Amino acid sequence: CASSQEGLSLRQYF.

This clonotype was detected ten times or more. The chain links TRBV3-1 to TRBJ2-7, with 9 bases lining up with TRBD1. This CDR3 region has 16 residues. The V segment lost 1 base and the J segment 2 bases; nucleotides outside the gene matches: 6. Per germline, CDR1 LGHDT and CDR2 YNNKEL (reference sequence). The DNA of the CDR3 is TGTGCCAGCAGCCAAGGAACAGGACAGGGGACCTACGAGCAGTACTTC. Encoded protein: CASSQGTGQGTYEQYF.

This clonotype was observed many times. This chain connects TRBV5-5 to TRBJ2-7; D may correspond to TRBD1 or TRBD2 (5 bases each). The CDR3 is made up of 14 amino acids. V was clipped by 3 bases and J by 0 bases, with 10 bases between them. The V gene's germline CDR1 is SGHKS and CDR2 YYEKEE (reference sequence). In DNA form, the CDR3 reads TGTGCCAGCAGCTGGGACCGAAGCTCCTACGAGCAGTACTTC. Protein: CASSWDRSSYEQYF.

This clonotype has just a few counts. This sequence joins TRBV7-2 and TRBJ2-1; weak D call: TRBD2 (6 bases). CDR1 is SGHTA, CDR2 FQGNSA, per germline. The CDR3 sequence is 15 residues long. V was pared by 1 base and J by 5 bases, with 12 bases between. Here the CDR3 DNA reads TGTGCCAGCAGCTTAGTGGCTAGCGCAGACAATGAGCAGTTCTTC. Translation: CASSLVASADNEQFF.

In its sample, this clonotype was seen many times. CDR3 DNA: TGTGCCACCAGCAGGTCGGACAGGGGTTCAGATACGCAGTATTTT. Protein: CATSRSDRGSDTQYF. This sequence joins TRBV15 and TRBJ2-3, with 9 nucleotides matching TRBD1. After removal of 3 bases from V and 4 bases from J, the junction contained 5 bases not matched to a gene. This CDR3 contains 15 residues. Germline-derived CDR1 and CDR2 are LNHNV and YYDKDF (reference sequence).

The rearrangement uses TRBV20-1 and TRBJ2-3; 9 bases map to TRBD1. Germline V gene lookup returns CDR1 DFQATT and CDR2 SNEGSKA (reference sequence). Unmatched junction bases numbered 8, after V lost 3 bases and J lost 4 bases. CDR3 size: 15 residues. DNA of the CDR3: TGCAGTGCTAGGCCGGGACAGGGATTTGCAGATACGCAGTATTTT. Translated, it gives CSARPGQGFADTQYF.

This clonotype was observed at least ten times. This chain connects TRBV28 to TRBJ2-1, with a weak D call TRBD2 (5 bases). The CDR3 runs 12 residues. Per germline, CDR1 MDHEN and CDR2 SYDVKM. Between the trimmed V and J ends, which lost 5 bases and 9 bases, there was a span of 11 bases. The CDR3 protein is CASSPGIREQFF. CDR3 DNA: TGTGCCAGCAGTCCCGGGATTCGTGAGCAGTTCTTC.

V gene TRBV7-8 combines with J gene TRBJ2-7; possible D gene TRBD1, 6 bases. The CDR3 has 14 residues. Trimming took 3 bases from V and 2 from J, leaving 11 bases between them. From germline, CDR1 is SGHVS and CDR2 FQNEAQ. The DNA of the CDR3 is TGTGCCAGCAGCTTCGGGCGGACAGCCTACGAGCAGTACTTC. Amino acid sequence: CASSFGRTAYEQYF. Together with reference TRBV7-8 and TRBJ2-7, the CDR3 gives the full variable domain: GAGVSQSPRYKVAKRGQDVALRCDPISGHVSLFWYQQALGQGPEFLTYFQNEAQLDKSGLPSDRFFAERPEGSVSTLKIQRTQQEDSAVYLCASSFGRTAYEQYFGPGTRLTVT.

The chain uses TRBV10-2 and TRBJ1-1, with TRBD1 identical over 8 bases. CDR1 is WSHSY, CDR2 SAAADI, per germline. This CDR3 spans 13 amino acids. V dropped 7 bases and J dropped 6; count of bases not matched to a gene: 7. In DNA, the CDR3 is TGCGCCAGCATTCGCGGACAGGGCGCTGAAGCTTTCTTT. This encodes CASIRGQGAEAFF.

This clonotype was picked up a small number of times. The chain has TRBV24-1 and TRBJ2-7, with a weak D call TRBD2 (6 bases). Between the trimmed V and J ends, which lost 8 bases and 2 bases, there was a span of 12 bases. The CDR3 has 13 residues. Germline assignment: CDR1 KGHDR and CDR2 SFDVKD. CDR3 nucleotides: TGTGCCACCAAATGGCCTAGCGCCTACGAGCAGTACTTC. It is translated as CATKWPSAYEQYF.

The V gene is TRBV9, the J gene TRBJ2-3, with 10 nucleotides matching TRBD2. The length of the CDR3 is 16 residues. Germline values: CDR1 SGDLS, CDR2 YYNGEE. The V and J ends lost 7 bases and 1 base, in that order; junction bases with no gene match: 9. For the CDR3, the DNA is TGTGCCAGCGGCGGGCCCGGGACTAGCGGCACAGATACGCAGTATTTT. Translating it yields CASGGPGTSGTDTQYF.

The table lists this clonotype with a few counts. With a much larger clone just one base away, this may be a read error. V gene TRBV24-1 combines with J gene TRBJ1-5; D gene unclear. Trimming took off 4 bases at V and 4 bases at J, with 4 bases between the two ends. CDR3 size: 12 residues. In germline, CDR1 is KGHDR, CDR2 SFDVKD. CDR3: CATSDRNQPQHF. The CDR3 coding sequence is TGTGCCACCAGTGACCGGAATCAGCCCCAGCATTTT.

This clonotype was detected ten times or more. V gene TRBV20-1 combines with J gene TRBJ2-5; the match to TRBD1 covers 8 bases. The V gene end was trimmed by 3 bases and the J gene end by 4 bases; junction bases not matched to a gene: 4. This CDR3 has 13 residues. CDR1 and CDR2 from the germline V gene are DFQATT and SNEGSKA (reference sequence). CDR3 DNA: TGCAGTGCTAGGGATACAGGGGGAGAGACCCAGTACTTC. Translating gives CSARDTGGETQYF.

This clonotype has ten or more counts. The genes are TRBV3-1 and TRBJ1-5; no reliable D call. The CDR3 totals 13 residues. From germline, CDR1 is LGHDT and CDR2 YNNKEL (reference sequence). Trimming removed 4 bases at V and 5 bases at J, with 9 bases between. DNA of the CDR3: TGTGCCAGCAGCCCCAATCCGGATCAGCCCCAGCATTTT. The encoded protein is CASSPNPDQPQHF.

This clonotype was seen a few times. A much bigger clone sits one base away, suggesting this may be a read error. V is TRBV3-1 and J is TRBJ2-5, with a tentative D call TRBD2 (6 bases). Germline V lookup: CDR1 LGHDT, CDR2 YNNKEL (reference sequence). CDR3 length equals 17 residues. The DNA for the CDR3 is TGTACCAGCAGCCAGAGATGGGCAGCGGAGGGACAAGAGACCCAGTACTTC. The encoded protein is CTSSQRWAAEGQETQYF.

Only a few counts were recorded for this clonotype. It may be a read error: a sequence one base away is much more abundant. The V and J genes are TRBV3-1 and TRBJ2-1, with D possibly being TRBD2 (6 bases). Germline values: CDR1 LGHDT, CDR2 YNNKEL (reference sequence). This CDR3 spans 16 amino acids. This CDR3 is CASSHGGGIAYNEQSF. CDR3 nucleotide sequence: TGTGCCAGCAGCCACGGCGGCGGGATAGCCTACAATGAGCAGTCCTTC.

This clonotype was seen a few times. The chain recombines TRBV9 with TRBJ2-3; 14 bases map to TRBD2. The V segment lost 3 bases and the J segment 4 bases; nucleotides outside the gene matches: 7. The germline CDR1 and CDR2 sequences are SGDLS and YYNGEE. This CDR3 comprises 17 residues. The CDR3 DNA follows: TGTGCCAGCAGCGCGACGACTAGCGGGAGGGCCGCAGATACGCAGTATTTT. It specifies CASSATTSGRAADTQYF.

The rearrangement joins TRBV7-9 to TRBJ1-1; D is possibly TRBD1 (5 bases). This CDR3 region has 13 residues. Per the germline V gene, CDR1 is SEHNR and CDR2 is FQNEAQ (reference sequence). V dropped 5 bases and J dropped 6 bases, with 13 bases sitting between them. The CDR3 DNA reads TGTGCCAGCAGCCAGAACGGGGGGGCTGAAGCTTTCTTT. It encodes CASSQNGGAEAFF.

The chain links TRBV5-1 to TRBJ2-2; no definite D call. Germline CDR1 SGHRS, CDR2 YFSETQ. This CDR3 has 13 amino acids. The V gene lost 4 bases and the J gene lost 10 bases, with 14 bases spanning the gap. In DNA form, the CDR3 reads TGCGCCAGCAGCCCGTTTTTCCTACTGGAGCTGTTTTTT. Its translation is CASSPFFLLELFF.